The rows below give T cell receptor beta chains drawn from one sample of a study of shared clonotypes between healthy human individuals. The table came from immunoSEQ multiplex PCR; TCRdb's copy has only in-frame clones and leaves some out. The data contain about 2.2 million clones, 90% to 95% of them seen just once; the ten biggest clones take up 1.5% to 2%. Specimen: naive CD8+ T cells from PBMCs. The origin of the receptors is a man aged 18 to 30 in good health. Some clones in this sample may be carry-over from other donors' samples. The CDR3 runs from the conserved cysteine through the conserved F or W. The D gene is left open where the match is weak. Only part of the rows carry a size: once, few, many, or a class if the clone is expanded.

clone_size: -; j_call: TRBJ2-7; v_call: TRBV27; d_call: TRBD1; cdr3_aa: CASSPSGQGSYEQYF; cdr3_nt: TGTGCCAGCAGCCCGTCGGGACAGGGGTCCTACGAGCAGTACTTC
clone_size: once; j_call: TRBJ2-4; v_call: TRBV27; d_call: -; cdr3_aa: CASSGIGNIQYF; cdr3_nt: TGTGCCAGCAGTGGAATAGGGAACATTCAGTACTTC
clone_size: -; j_call: TRBJ2-1; v_call: TRBV6-5; d_call: TRBD1; cdr3_aa: CASSYGTGYNEQFF; cdr3_nt: TGTGCCAGCAGTTACGGGACAGGCTACAATGAGCAGTTCTTC
clone_size: -; j_call: TRBJ2-5; v_call: TRBV23-1; d_call: TRBD2; cdr3_aa: CASSQSAAGEGTQYF; cdr3_nt: TGCGCCAGCAGTCAATCGGCCGCTGGGGAGGGGACCCAGTACTTC
clone_size: once; j_call: TRBJ1-3; v_call: TRBV5-1; d_call: -; cdr3_aa: CASGQGGNTIYF; cdr3_nt: TGCGCCAGCGGTCAGGGGGGAAACACCATATATTTT
clone_size: -; j_call: TRBJ2-7; v_call: TRBV4-3; d_call: -; cdr3_aa: CASSQESSGVGYEQYF; cdr3_nt: TGCGCCAGCAGCCAAGAGAGCTCGGGGGTTGGTTACGAGCAGTACTTC
clone_size: -; j_call: TRBJ2-3; v_call: TRBV29-1; d_call: TRBD1; cdr3_aa: CSVTGTGSPNPTDTQYF; cdr3_nt: TGCAGCGTCACGGGGACAGGTTCCCCCAATCCCACAGATACGCAGTATTTT
clone_size: -; j_call: TRBJ2-3; v_call: TRBV5-4; d_call: TRBD2; cdr3_aa: CASSSGDYHDTQYF; cdr3_nt: TGTGCCAGCAGCTCGGGGGACTACCACGATACGCAGTATTTT
clone_size: -; j_call: TRBJ2-7; v_call: TRBV6-5; d_call: -; cdr3_aa: CASSDLGGYEQYF; cdr3_nt: TGTGCCAGCAGTGACCTCGGGGGTTACGAGCAGTACTTC
clone_size: once; j_call: TRBJ2-7; v_call: TRBV7-8; d_call: -; cdr3_aa: CASSLVIEQYF; cdr3_nt: TGTGCCAGCAGCTTAGTAATTGAGCAGTACTTC
clone_size: -; j_call: TRBJ2-7; v_call: TRBV6-5; d_call: TRBD2; cdr3_aa: CASSYGGRGEEQYF; cdr3_nt: TGTGCCAGCAGTTACGGCGGGAGGGGTGAAGAGCAGTACTTC
clone_size: -; j_call: TRBJ2-5; v_call: TRBV5-6; d_call: -; cdr3_aa: CASRDNTGKKYF; cdr3_nt: TGTGCCAGCAGGGATAATACAGGGAAAAAGTACTTC
clone_size: -; j_call: TRBJ2-5; v_call: TRBV25-1; d_call: -; cdr3_aa: CASSEYGGAGQETQYF; cdr3_nt: TGTGCCAGCAGTGAATATGGGGGCGCAGGTCAAGAGACCCAGTACTTC